The 2 T cell receptor beta chains below were found in one sample sequenced in a study of identical twins. One entry per CDR3 protein results from TCRdb running MiXCR on the 5' RACE reads. Of a few hundred thousand distinct CDR3 sequences in the sample, about 12% were seen once. These same data were also listed under a study on yellow fever vaccine responses in identical twins.

Sample: memory (CD45RO+) T cells sorted from blood. Every receptor here comes from a woman aged 18-30 years in good health.

The genes are TRBV27 and TRBJ2-1, with D unresolved. The germline V and J ends were trimmed by 6 bases and 5 bases, with 11 bases remaining between them. Germline CDR1 and CDR2: MNHEY and SMNVEV (reference sequence). This CDR3 region has 13 residues. The CDR3 protein is CASRMLPDNEQFF. CDR3 DNA sequence: TGTGCCAGCAGGATGCTCCCTGACAATGAGCAGTTCTTC.

This clonotype appeared a few times. V is TRBV5-6 and J is TRBJ2-1; no clear D gene. The CDR3 consists of 12 residues. Germline lookup yields CDR1 SGHDT and CDR2 YYEEEE. V lost 5 bases to trimming and J lost 6 bases, with 9 bases between them. The CDR3 spells CASSYPGNEQFF. In nucleotides, the CDR3 is TGTGCCAGCAGTTATCCCGGCAATGAGCAGTTCTTC.